The text below deals with one T cell receptor (beta chain). Seattle's enrolled individuals joined amid active infection and were then monitored longitudinally. These data come from a study of blood T cell repertoires in COVID-19. Study in general: T cells, B-cell-depleted T cells, or PBMCs supplied cDNA or gDNA.

This CDR3 spans 14 amino acids. Study processing details: Researchers report that nucleated cell counts were estimated from reference gene primer amplification. Data came from immunoSEQ multiplex PCR; TCRdb stores just in-frame clones and leaves some out. V and J calls and clone size are as listed in that table; D and trimming were resolved from the DNA. This sample has hundreds of thousands of clones, with 80% to 90% found just once. This TCR derives from a woman aged 50 to 65 with COVID-19, enrolled during active disease. Sequenced: peripheral blood. The rearrangement links TRBV21-1 to TRBJ2-5; TRBD2, the table's D call, lacks a check against the DNA. TRBV21-1 is flagged as a pseudogene. The CDR3 coding sequence is TGTGCCAGCAGCTCGTCAGGGCGGGGGGAGACCCAGTACTTC. The encoded protein is CASSSSGRGETQYF.